The 19 T cell receptor beta chains given below trace back to one sample, sequenced in a study of identical twins. A single record per CDR3 protein comes from TCRdb applying MiXCR to the 5' RACE reads. The sample shows some 1,700,000 distinct CDR3 sequences, 32% of them seen only once. The sequencing input was cord blood. Receptor source: a newborn girl in good health.

V gene TRBV5-1 combines with J gene TRBJ2-7; the match to TRBD2 covers 9 bases. This CDR3 spans 15 amino acids. Trimming cost V 7 bases and J 5 bases; bases outside gene matches: 13. Germline-derived CDR1 and CDR2 are SGHRS and YFSETQ. The CDR3 region is CASRDTGTSWDEQYF. In DNA form, the CDR3 reads TGCGCCAGCCGGGACACCGGGACTAGCTGGGACGAGCAGTACTTC.

This clonotype was seen a handful of times. V and J are TRBV6-4 and TRBJ2-1, with 8 bases identical to TRBD1. The germline CDR1 and CDR2 sequences are MRHNA and SNTAGT. This CDR3 is built from 17 residues. V lost 4 bases, J lost 0 bases, and 8 bases stayed unmatched. CDR3 amino acids: CASSGGRTGLSYNEQFF. The DNA of the CDR3 is TGTGCCAGCAGTGGGGGGAGGACAGGGCTCTCCTACAATGAGCAGTTCTTC.

This clonotype showed up just a few times. V is TRBV10-3 and J is TRBJ1-1, with 8 bases matching TRBD1. Germline V gene sequence: CDR1 ENHRY, CDR2 SYGVKD. Trimming cost V 11 bases and J 3 bases; bases outside gene matches: 5. This CDR3 has 12 amino acids. This CDR3 is CAAGGRDTEAFF. The CDR3 DNA sequence: TGTGCCGCAGGGGGCAGGGACACTGAAGCTTTCTTT.

The chain links TRBV3-1 to TRBJ2-7, with 7 bases that match TRBD1. This CDR3 spans 15 amino acids. V shed 8 bases and J 3 bases; nucleotides not matched to a gene: 13. From germline, CDR1 is LGHDT and CDR2 YNNKEL (reference sequence). For the CDR3, the DNA is TGTGCCAGCGTATCAGGGGGAAGTATGGGCTACGAGCAGTACTTC. Protein: CASVSGGSMGYEQYF.

In the case of this clonotype: Relative to the germline gene, one junction end is altered; a read error may explain this. The V and J genes are TRBV12-3 or TRBV12-4 and TRBJ1-1; no clear D gene. This CDR3 region has 12 residues. This chain's CDR3 is CAGSLTRFGAFF. DNA for the CDR3: TGTGCCGGCAGTTTAACCCGGTTTGGCGCTTTCTTT.

This clonotype appeared a few times. The chain carries TRBV20-1 and TRBJ1-1, with no clear D. The CDR3 is 11 residues long. Per germline, CDR1 DFQATT and CDR2 SNEGSKA (reference sequence). V lost 3 bases to trimming and J lost 6 bases, with 8 bases between them. The CDR3 DNA follows: TGCAGTGCTAGGCGGTCCCCTGAAGCTTTCTTT. As protein: CSARRSPEAFF.

This clonotype was found a few times. The chain combines TRBV5-1 with TRBJ2-3; a weak D match, TRBD2 (6 bases). This CDR3 comprises 16 residues. Deletions cut 0 bases from V and 1 base from J, with 12 bases between. The V gene's germline CDR1 is SGHRS and CDR2 YFSETQ. CDR3 nucleotides: TGCGCCAGCAGCTTGGTTTGGGGGGTGGGCACAGATACGCAGTATTTT. Protein: CASSLVWGVGTDTQYF.

This clonotype occurred many times. The CDR3 protein is CASSLGQGRADTQYF. CDR3 sequence (DNA): TGTGCCAGCAGTTTAGGACAGGGAAGGGCAGATACGCAGTATTTT. The chain uses TRBV12-3 or TRBV12-4 and TRBJ2-3, with 7 bases that match TRBD1. The V gene end was trimmed by 1 base and the J gene end by 4 bases; junction bases not matched to a gene: 5. The CDR3 runs 15 residues.

This clonotype was seen a handful of times. The CDR3 loop reads CASSLQLGQGSYEQYF. The CDR3 bases are TGTGCCAGCAGCTTACAACTAGGACAGGGGTCTTACGAGCAGTACTTC. This rearrangement joins TRBV7-8 to TRBJ2-7; 9 nucleotides align to TRBD1. Germline V CDR1 and CDR2: SGHVS, FQNEAQ. This CDR3 has 16 residues. The V and J ends lost 2 bases and 4 bases, in that order; junction bases with no gene match: 9.

The chain has TRBV2 and TRBJ1-3; the D gene is possibly TRBD1 (6 bases). Trimming stripped 9 bases from V and 0 bases from J, with 18 bases between. CDR3 length equals 16 residues. In germline, CDR1 is SNHLY, CDR2 FYNNEI. CDR3 in DNA: TGTGCCAGTCCGCCCGACAGGACTAGCTCTGGAAACACCATATATTTT. It specifies CASPPDRTSSGNTIYF.

V usage is TRBV20-1 and J usage is TRBJ1-2; D is perhaps TRBD1 (5 bases). V dropped 0 bases and J dropped 3 bases, with 8 bases sitting between them. The CDR3 sequence is 13 residues long. CDR1 is DFQATT, CDR2 SNEGSKA, per germline (reference sequence). CDR3 in DNA: TGCAGTGCTAGAGATCAGGGTTACTATGGCTACACCTTC. This codes for CSARDQGYYGYTF.

The chain recombines TRBV28 with TRBJ2-7; D remains ambiguous. The CDR3 contains 12 residues. V lost 1 base, J lost 5 bases, and 6 bases lay in between. From germline, CDR1 is MDHEN and CDR2 SYDVKM. The CDR3 DNA reads TGTGCCAGCAGTTTATTCATTGACGAGCAGTACTTC. Translating it yields CASSLFIDEQYF.

This clonotype was observed at least ten times. The rearrangement uses TRBV7-9 and TRBJ1-2; D is unresolved. Trimming cost V 3 bases and J 0 bases, with 8 bases left between them. CDR3 length: 14 residues. Germline V gene data show CDR1 as SEHNR and CDR2 as FQNEAQ (reference sequence). CDR3 sequence (DNA): TGTGCCAGCAGCTTTTCCAAAGCTAACTATGGCTACACCTTC. Amino acid sequence: CASSFSKANYGYTF.

This clonotype was observed a handful of times. CDR3 amino acids: CASSSLKGAKNEQYF. In nucleotides, the CDR3 is TGTGCCAGCAGTTCGTTAAAGGGGGCAAAAAACGAGCAGTACTTC. The chain combines TRBV6-5 with TRBJ2-7, with 7 bases identical to TRBD1. The length of the CDR3 is 15 residues. Germline V gives CDR1 MNHEY, CDR2 SVGAGI. Losses at the gene ends were 4 bases for V and 5 bases for J; bases not matched to a gene: 11.

This clonotype was detected only a few times. This sequence joins TRBV20-1 and TRBJ1-2; D unresolved. Trimming took off 0 bases at V and 5 bases at J, with 13 bases between the two ends. Germline V gene data show CDR1 as DFQATT and CDR2 as SNEGSKA (reference sequence). The CDR3 has 14 amino acids. The CDR3 DNA sequence: TGCAGTGCTAGAGAGGCGGCAGAGAGTTATGGCTACACCTTC. Translation: CSAREAAESYGYTF.

The gene calls are TRBV6-5 and TRBJ2-1; D may be TRBD1 (6 bases). The germline CDR1 and CDR2 sequences are MNHEY and SVGAGI. The ends were cut back, 10 bases at V and 4 bases at J, with 23 bases in the middle. The CDR3 totals 16 residues. The CDR3, as DNA: TGTGCCACCACACCTCTAGTGGACCAGGGGTACAATGAGCAGTTCTTC. It encodes CATTPLVDQGYNEQFF.

The gene calls are TRBV6-5 and TRBJ1-6; no firm D call. The germline V and J ends were trimmed by 0 bases and 7 bases, with 13 bases remaining between them. The V gene's germline CDR1 is MNHEY and CDR2 SVGAGI. This CDR3 is built from 16 residues. CDR3 DNA sequence: TGTGCCAGCAGTTACTCGAGGGCCAGAGGCAATTCACCCCTCCACTTT. It is translated as CASSYSRARGNSPLHF.

The J gene is TRBJ1-4, the V gene TRBV7-2; D might be TRBD1 (6 bases). Germline loops: CDR1 SGHTA, CDR2 FQGNSA. The CDR3 sequence is 16 residues long. Trimming took off 2 bases at V and 0 bases at J, with 10 bases between the two ends. The CDR3 loop reads CASSLQGMATNEKLFF. In nucleotides, the CDR3 is TGTGCCAGCAGCTTACAGGGGATGGCAACTAATGAAAAACTGTTTTTT.

This clonotype was observed many times. The V and J genes are TRBV27 and TRBJ2-7; no definite D call. This CDR3 contains 13 residues. Germline V gene data show CDR1 as MNHEY and CDR2 as SMNVEV (reference sequence). Trimming stripped 4 bases from V and 3 bases from J, with 10 bases between. This CDR3 is CASSWAVDYEQYF. The CDR3 DNA reads TGTGCCAGCAGTTGGGCAGTCGACTACGAGCAGTACTTC.